One sample yielded the 17 T cell receptor beta chains listed below, sequenced in a study of tumor and adjacent non-tumor tissue in lung cancer. RNA was extracted from bulk tissue without any cell sorting. This non-tumor lung sample came from over 3 cm beyond the tumor edge. Three rounds of nested PCR, following a modified ARM-PCR protocol, produced the TCRbeta library. In TCRdb, the multiplex PCR reads were re-called with MiXCR into one record per CDR3 protein. This sample has 98,000 or so distinct CDR3 sequences, with about 80% found just once. Sequencing input: distant non-tumor lung tissue. Source of these receptors: a man between 60 and 75 years old with small cell lung cancer.

V usage is TRBV4-2 and J usage is TRBJ1-4; D is unclear. V lost 2 bases and J lost 16, with 23 bases in between. The CDR3 is made up of 15 amino acids. The V gene's germline CDR1 is LGHNA and CDR2 YNFKEQ. The CDR3 nucleotides are TGTGCCAGCAGCCAATCCAGGCTGGCTAATGAAAAAGCGTTTTTT. Its protein is CASSQSRLANEKAFF.

Turning to this clonotype: An end of the junction does not agree with germline; a read error may underlie this. The gene calls are TRBV11-2 and TRBJ1-3, with a tentative D call TRBD1 (6 bases). Germline assignment: CDR1 SGHAT and CDR2 FQNNGV. This CDR3 has 15 residues. CDR3 sequence: CVSRGSTATLNTIYF. The CDR3 DNA reads as TGTGTCAGCAGGGGATCGACAGCGACGTTAAACACCATATATTTT.

Of note for this clonotype: This may come from a read error, since a much larger clone is one base off. CDR3 amino acids: CANIGGGLAGGIYEQYF. For the CDR3, the DNA is TGTGCCAACATTGGGGGTGGACTAGCGGGGGGAATCTACGAGCAGTACTTC. The chain couples TRBV28 to TRBJ2-7, with 14 bases lining up with TRBD2. CDR3 length equals 17 residues. Germline V lookup: CDR1 MDHEN, CDR2 SYDVKM. The V gene end was trimmed by 10 bases and the J gene end by 3 bases; junction bases not matched to a gene: 14.

For this clonotype: This may be a read error: a much more frequent sequence differs by one nucleotide. The chain couples TRBV7-8 to TRBJ1-2, with D unclear. The CDR3 is made up of 15 amino acids. Germline CDR1 and CDR2: SGHVS and FQNEAQ. The CDR3 reads CASTIGSGSNYGFTF. As DNA, the CDR3 is TGTGCCAGCACTATCGGGTCAGGCAGTAACTATGGCTTCACCTTC. Supplemented by reference TRBV7-8 and TRBJ1-2, the full variable domain reads GAGVSQSPRYKVAKRGQDVALRCDPISGHVSLFWYQQALGQGPEFLTYFQNEAQLDKSGLPSDRFFAERPEGSVSTLKIQRTQQEDSAVYLCASTIGSGSNYGFTFGSGTRLTVV.

Only one count was recorded for this clonotype. Here the CDR3 omits its conserved ending phenylalanine or tryptophan, so a read error is the likely source. The rearrangement links TRBV20-1 to TRBJ1-1; D remains ambiguous. The germline V gene has CDR1 DFQATT and CDR2 SNEGSKA (reference sequence). There are 18 residues in the CDR3. The CDR3 DNA is TGCAGTGCTAGAGATCTCTACAAGGGCGGAGGAGGGAACACTGGAGCTTTCTTA. This translates into CSARDLYKGGGGNTGAFL.

A remark on this clonotype: The CDR3 carries no conserved terminal phenylalanine or tryptophan, so it likely arises from a read error. The V gene is TRBV4-1, the J gene TRBJ1-5; possibly TRBD1 for D (5 bases). The CDR3 sequence is 13 residues long. Looked up from germline, CDR1 is MGHRA and CDR2 is YSYEKL. CDR3 nucleotide sequence: TGCGCCAGCAGCAAGGGGATGTCTCAGTCCCAGCATTCT. As protein: CASSKGMSQSQHS.

There are a few counts of this clonotype. The junction differs from germline at one of its ends, possibly a read error. The V call is TRBV28, the J call TRBJ2-2, with TRBD2 matching 7 bases. This CDR3 contains 13 residues. From germline, CDR1 is MDHEN and CDR2 SYDVKM. CDR3 DNA sequence: TGTGCCAGCTCCCACCGGGGGAGCGGGGAGCTGTGTTTC. Amino acid sequence: CASSHRGSGELCF.

Details on this clonotype: The CDR3 ends on some other residue instead of the conserved phenylalanine or tryptophan, so this is likely a read error. No DNA is shown, since the ends of the CDR3 on it are uncertain; the CDR3 is the one TCRdb lists. The chain carries TRBV12-3 or TRBV12-4 and TRBJ1-1; the table assigns TRBD1, which was not confirmed against the DNA. The CDR3 is 13 residues long, counting both termini. CDR3 residues: CASTRTGNTEAIV.

CDR3 in DNA: TGTGCCAGCAGTTACTCTGTGGAAGTAGGTAATGAGCAGTTCTTC. It translates to CASSYSVEVGNEQFF. J is TRBJ2-1 and V is TRBV6-5; D is undetermined. Germline assignment: CDR1 MNHEY and CDR2 SVGAGI. The CDR3 contains 15 residues. Trimming removed 0 bases at V and 7 bases at J, with 13 bases between.

The rearrangement links TRBV13 to TRBJ2-7; 10 bases match TRBD2. The length of the CDR3 is 16 residues. Germline CDR1 PRHDT, CDR2 FYEKMQ (reference sequence). The V gene end was trimmed by 3 bases and the J gene end by 8 bases; junction bases not matched to a gene: 13. The DNA for the CDR3 is TGTGCCAGCAGCTTTTGGAGGGCTAGCGGGAGCCGCCAGCAGTACTTC. Residues: CASSFWRASGSRQQYF.

On this clonotype: No conserved phenylalanine or tryptophan ends this CDR3, so it is likely a read error. The DNA is omitted, as the CDR3 cannot be located on it reliably, and the CDR3 follows TCRdb's listing. This chain joins TRBV6-5 and TRBJ2-1; TRBD1, the table's D call, lacks a check against the DNA. The CDR3 is 13 amino acids long, termini counted. Per germline, CDR1 MNHEY and CDR2 SVGAGI. CDR3 sequence: CASREIPADEQFY.

CDR3 in amino acids: CASSTLRGLSENEQFF. The DNA for the CDR3 is TGTGCCAGCAGTACCCTCAGGGGCCTCTCAGAGAACGAGCAGTTCTTC. The chain is built from TRBV6-5 and TRBJ2-1, with a possible D match to TRBD1 (6 bases). The CDR3 totals 16 residues. V was trimmed by 5 bases and J by 10 bases, leaving 24 bases between them. Germline CDR1 is MNHEY and CDR2 is SVGAGI.

This clonotype appeared a single time. V gene TRBV29-1 combines with J gene TRBJ2-1; either TRBD1 or TRBD2 may supply D (5 bases each). The V gene's germline CDR1 is SQVTM and CDR2 ANQGSEA. The CDR3 is 13 residues long. The CDR3 region has the DNA TGCGACGCTTCCGGGACGGCTTACAATGAGCAGTTCTTC. Its translation: CDASGTAYNEQFF.

With respect to this clonotype: At one boundary the junction diverges from the germline segment, which might be a read error. V is TRBV12-3 or TRBV12-4 and J is TRBJ1-3; 7 bases map to TRBD1. CDR3 size: 13 residues. The CDR3 protein is CASSWGQSNTTYF. For the CDR3, the DNA is TGTGCCAGCAGCTGGGGACAGTCTAACACCACATATTTT.

Comments on this clonotype: The junction and the germline gene differ at one end; a read error may be behind it. The J gene is TRBJ2-7, the V gene TRBV11-3; the D gene could be TRBD1 or TRBD2 (5 bases each). The CDR3 loop spans 13 amino acids. Germline-derived CDR1 and CDR2 are SGHNT and YENEEA. The CDR3 region is CAGSPWGSYEQYF. DNA of the CDR3: TGTGCCGGCAGCCCCTGGGGGTCCTACGAGCAGTACTTC.

In the case of this clonotype: At one of its ends the junction is not consistent with the germline gene, which may arise from a read error. This chain uses TRBV28 with TRBJ2-1; D unclear. This CDR3 spans 15 amino acids. Germline assignment: CDR1 MDHEN and CDR2 SYDVKM. CDR3 region: CASTAHNRPYNERFF. In DNA form, the CDR3 reads TGTGCCAGCACCGCCCACAACCGACCCTACAATGAGCGGTTCTTC.

The chain couples TRBV29-1 to TRBJ1-2, with 8 bases lining up with TRBD1. The CDR3 is 14 amino acids. Germline trimming cut 2 bases from V and 7 bases from J; bases unmatched to any gene: 9. Germline CDR1 is SQVTM and CDR2 is ANQGSEA. The CDR3 loop reads CSVERGTGASGYTF. The CDR3 coding sequence is TGCAGCGTTGAACGCGGGACAGGAGCAAGTGGCTACACCTTC.